The present entry profiles one T cell receptor (beta chain) with its context. How the authors handled the data: Estimation of nucleated cell counts was performed using reference gene primer amplification. The assay was immunoSEQ multiplex PCR, and TCRdb's table has in-frame clones only and misses some. The D gene and trimming were derived from the DNA, and the V and J assignments and clone size from that table. The sample records over 150,000 clones, roughly nine tenths being singletons. The sample belongs to a study of blood T cell repertoires in COVID-19. Study as a whole: Spain, Italy and the United States supplied samples that represented acute and convalescent COVID-19. PBMCs, B-cell-depleted T cells, or T cells provided the cDNA or gDNA that made up the material.

The CDR3 has 15 amino acids. Germline loops: CDR1 LGHDT, CDR2 YNNKEL (reference sequence). V was pared by 5 bases and J by 4 bases, with 10 bases of the junction left unmatched. This chain uses TRBV3-1 (or the pseudogene TRBV3-2) with TRBJ1-2, with TRBD1 matching over 7 bases. The source material was peripheral blood. The receptor's source is a man aged 50-60 years with acute or convalescent COVID-19. The CDR3 protein is CASSLRETGIYGYTF. In DNA, the CDR3 is TGTGCCAGCAGCTTACGCGAGACAGGGATCTATGGCTACACCTTC.